A single sample is the source of the 28 T cell receptor beta chains below, sequenced in a study of blood T cells in healthy people across ages. Then a second PCR, running about 7 to 11 cycles, was carried out with a sample-barcoded 5' primer and a J-beta primer mix. TCRdb ran MiXCR on the 5' RACE reads and lists one entry per CDR3 protein. The table has 750,000 to 950,000 distinct CDR3 sequences, roughly 24% seen once. Separately, the same data were catalogued under a study of T cells of mothers and their children.

Sequencing input: blood. These receptors were collected from a boy between 10 and 17 years old in good health.

In this sample, this clonotype turned up a few times. V gene TRBV4-1 combines with J gene TRBJ2-4; TRBD2 matches at 9 bases. This CDR3 has 18 amino acids. Germline CDR1 and CDR2: MGHRA and YSYEKL. V dropped 1 base and J dropped 0; count of bases not matched to a gene: 7. The CDR3 coding sequence is TGCGCCAGCAGCCAAGGACTAGCGGTGGGATTAGCCAAAAACATTCAGTACTTC. This gives the protein CASSQGLAVGLAKNIQYF.

This clonotype came up a few times. V gene TRBV27 combines with J gene TRBJ2-7; tentatively, D is TRBD1 or TRBD2 (5 bases each). V lost 7 bases and J lost 6, with 19 bases in between. The CDR3 has 14 amino acids. Germline lookup yields CDR1 MNHEY and CDR2 SMNVEV (reference sequence). The CDR3 spells CASTRRDDLREQYF. CDR3 bases: TGTGCCAGCACTCGCCGGGACGACCTCCGCGAGCAGTACTTC.

This clonotype was picked up a small number of times. This chain connects TRBV2 to TRBJ1-2, with a tentative D call TRBD1 (5 bases). V lost 2 bases and J 8 bases, leaving 12 bases between the germline ends. Germline V gives CDR1 SNHLY, CDR2 FYNNEI. The CDR3 totals 13 residues. The CDR3 loop is CASSERPQGGYTF. The CDR3, as DNA: TGTGCCAGCAGTGAAAGGCCGCAGGGAGGCTACACCTTC.

V gene TRBV11-2 combines with J gene TRBJ2-5; 7 nucleotides match TRBD2. CDR3 length: 15 residues. J gave up 0 bases and V 5 bases, and 6 bases lay outside the gene matches. Germline V lookup: CDR1 SGHAT, CDR2 FQNNGV. In DNA form, the CDR3 reads TGTGCCAGCAGCCTAGGGACTACTCACCAAGAGACCCAGTACTTC. Translation gives CASSLGTTHQETQYF.

This clonotype was found a few times. The rearrangement joins TRBV7-6 to TRBJ2-7, with no clear D. Trimming stripped 3 bases from V and 9 bases from J, with 15 bases between. CDR1 and CDR2 from the germline V gene are SGHVS and FNYEAQ. The CDR3 is made up of 13 amino acids. CDR3 sequence: CASSFNNRRAQYF. In DNA, the CDR3 is TGTGCCAGCAGCTTTAATAACCGACGCGCGCAGTACTTC.

The rearrangement joins TRBV6-2 or TRBV6-3 to TRBJ2-5; 10 bases line up with TRBD1. TRBJ2-7 explains the end of the DNA better; the J call may be wrong. Germline CDR1 reads MNHEY; CDR2 reads SVGEGT. The CDR3 contains 13 residues. The CDR3 loop is CASRDGTGDEQYF. The CDR3, as DNA: TGTGCCAGCAGAGACGGGACAGGGGACGAGCAGTACTTC.

This clonotype turned up a few times. The rearrangement uses TRBV5-1 and TRBJ2-1; 12 nucleotides line up with TRBD1. Per the germline V gene, CDR1 is SGHRS and CDR2 is YFSETQ. Trimming cost V 2 bases and J 8 bases; bases outside gene matches: 2. The CDR3 sequence is 14 residues long. The CDR3, as DNA: TGCGCCAGCAGCTTAGGGACAGGGGGCGATGAGCAGTTCTTC. Translating it yields CASSLGTGGDEQFF. Full variable domain (outside the CDR3, taken from reference TRBV5-1 and TRBJ2-1): KAGVTQTPRYLIKTRGQQVTLSCSPISGHRSVSWYQQTPGQGLQFLFEYFSETQRNKGNFPGRFSGRQFSNSRSEMNVSTLELGDSALYLCASSLGTGGDEQFFGPGTRLTVL.

In its sample, this clonotype was seen many times. The chain carries TRBV29-1 and TRBJ2-5; tentatively, D is TRBD1 (5 bases). The CDR3 loop spans 12 amino acids. V lost 5 bases and J 1 base, leaving 8 bases between the germline ends. Per the germline V gene, CDR1 is SQVTM and CDR2 is ANQGSEA. CDR3 nucleotides: TGCAGCGTTACAGGAGTCCAAGAGACCCAGTACTTC. Protein sequence: CSVTGVQETQYF.

V usage is TRBV18 and J usage is TRBJ1-5; tentative D call: TRBD1 (6 bases). The CDR3 runs to 15 residues. Per the germline V gene, CDR1 is KGHSH and CDR2 is LQKENI. Trimming took off 2 bases at V and 6 bases at J, with 14 bases between the two ends. CDR3 in DNA: TGTGCCAGCTCACCATCACAGGGAGAGCGTCAGCCCCAGCATTTT. Encoded protein: CASSPSQGERQPQHF.

This clonotype came up once. V and J are TRBV29-1 and TRBJ2-3; 11 nucleotides align to TRBD2. Germline V gene lookup returns CDR1 SQVTM and CDR2 ANQGSEA. The V segment lost 7 bases and the J segment 3 bases; nucleotides outside the gene matches: 0. There are 12 residues in the CDR3. CDR3 sequence reads: CSGTSGTDTQYF. The CDR3 nucleotides are TGCAGCGGGACTAGCGGGACAGATACGCAGTATTTT.

This clonotype was counted a few times. V and J are TRBV2 and TRBJ2-5, with unresolved D. The J call is doubtful: the DNA matches TRBJ2-7 better. Germline lookup yields CDR1 SNHLY and CDR2 FYNNEI. The CDR3 runs 13 residues. Written as DNA, the CDR3 is TGTGCCAGCAGTGAAGAGGCATCCTACGAGCAGTACTTC. This encodes CASSEEASYEQYF.

The rearrangement uses TRBV12-3 or TRBV12-4 and TRBJ2-2, with D unresolved. The V gene lost 7 bases and the J gene lost 6 bases, with 12 bases spanning the gap. The CDR3 loop spans 13 amino acids. CDR3 DNA: TGTGCCAGCAAGGTGGTTGAATCCGGGGAGCTGTTTTTT. Translated: CASKVVESGELFF.

This clonotype has a handful of counts. The rearrangement uses TRBV5-1 and TRBJ2-2; either TRBD1 or TRBD2 may fit D (5 bases each). With 5 bases removed from V and 0 bases from J, the gap between germline ends came to 17 bases. The CDR3 covers 17 residues. Per germline, CDR1 SGHRS and CDR2 YFSETQ. The CDR3 spells CASSYPPGRANTGELFF. The CDR3 region has the DNA TGCGCCAGCAGTTATCCACCGGGACGCGCGAACACCGGGGAGCTGTTTTTT.

This clonotype was found a few times. This chain connects TRBV10-3 to TRBJ2-5, with 7 positions matching TRBD1. Gene TRBJ2-7 matches the end of the DNA better, so the J call may be wrong. The CDR3 totals 14 residues. The germline V gene has CDR1 ENHRY and CDR2 SYGVKD. Written as DNA, the CDR3 is TGTGCCATCAGAAGAAATACAGGGGCAGGCGAGCAGTACTTC. Its protein is CAIRRNTGAGEQYF.

The chain combines TRBV6-2 or TRBV6-3 with TRBJ2-1, with 8 bases that match TRBD2. Unmatched junction bases numbered 0, after V lost 2 bases and J lost 6 bases. The CDR3 is made up of 13 amino acids. Germline V gives CDR1 MNHEY, CDR2 SVGEGT. The DNA of the CDR3 is TGTGCCAGCAGTTACGGGACTAGCAATGAGCAGTTCTTC. This sequence encodes CASSYGTSNEQFF.

The chain links TRBV5-1 to TRBJ2-7; 9 nucleotides agree with TRBD2. V lost 0 bases, J lost 3 bases, and 7 bases stayed unmatched. The CDR3 is 16 residues long. Germline CDR1 SGHRS, CDR2 YFSETQ. DNA of the CDR3: TGCGCCAGCAGCTTGGTGGGGCGGGGGGGCAACTACGAGCAGTACTTC. Protein sequence: CASSLVGRGGNYEQYF.

This clonotype showed up just a few times. The rearrangement uses TRBV4-2 and TRBJ1-5; TRBD1 is a possible D gene (5 bases). The ends were cut back, 4 bases at V and 2 bases at J, with 15 bases in the middle. The CDR3 contains 16 residues. Germline loops: CDR1 LGHNA, CDR2 YNFKEQ. The CDR3: CASSLGAGNGNQPQHF. The CDR3 nucleotides read TGTGCCAGCAGCCTCGGAGCAGGGAATGGCAATCAGCCCCAGCATTTT.

The chain couples TRBV6-2 or TRBV6-3 to TRBJ2-1; D is unclear. The V and J ends lost 2 bases and 0 bases respectively, with 8 bases between them. The CDR3 has 15 amino acids. In germline, CDR1 is MNHEY, CDR2 SVGEGT. The CDR3 loop reads CASSYVGSSYNEQFF. CDR3 sequence (DNA): TGTGCCAGCAGTTACGTAGGTTCCTCCTACAATGAGCAGTTCTTC.

The chain combines TRBV30 with TRBJ2-7; 7 nucleotides agree with TRBD2. CDR1 is GTSNPN, CDR2 SVGIG, per germline (reference sequence). Trimming at V came to 7 bases and at J to 5 bases, leaving 11 bases not matched to a gene. This CDR3 has 13 residues. CDR3 residues: CASRGGSYHEQYF. The CDR3 DNA reads as TGTGCCTCTCGGGGAGGGAGTTACCACGAGCAGTACTTC.

On this clonotype: At one end the junction does not follow the germline gene, possibly because of a read error. The chain couples TRBV7-7 to TRBJ2-1; D uncertain. The CDR3 runs to 14 residues. Germline values: CDR1 SSHAT, CDR2 FNYEAQ (reference sequence). This chain's CDR3 is CASSPDGFYNEQFF. CDR3 sequence (DNA): TGTGCTAGCAGCCCGGACGGATTCTACAATGAGCAGTTCTTC.

The chain uses TRBV18 and TRBJ2-3; TRBD2 aligns across 7 bases. This CDR3 has 18 amino acids. With V trimmed by 3 bases and J by 8 bases, 20 bases remained unmatched. In germline, CDR1 is KGHSH, CDR2 LQKENI. CDR3 sequence reads: CASSPTHKSISSGVTQYF. CDR3 DNA: TGTGCCAGCTCACCGACACACAAATCCATCTCTAGCGGAGTTACGCAGTATTTT.

This chain uses TRBV5-1 with TRBJ2-5; 9 nucleotides line up with TRBD2. Losses at the gene ends were 3 bases for V and 7 bases for J; bases not matched to a gene: 7. CDR3 length: 14 residues. Per germline, CDR1 SGHRS and CDR2 YFSETQ. This chain's CDR3 is CASSSGLAGGTQYF. The CDR3 bases are TGCGCCAGCAGCTCGGGACTAGCTGGTGGGACCCAGTACTTC.

This clonotype was counted a few times. The rearrangement links TRBV6-6 to TRBJ1-2; D gene uncertain. The V and J ends lost 4 bases and 9 bases respectively, with 15 bases between them. CDR1 and CDR2 from the germline V gene are MNHNY and SVGAGI (reference sequence). The CDR3 contains 13 residues. CDR3 bases: TGTGCCAGCAGTTCCCTTCCGGGGAGTAGCTACACCTTC. Its protein is CASSSLPGSSYTF.

This clonotype was observed once. The chain recombines TRBV6-5 with TRBJ1-2; D uncertain. CDR3 length equals 15 residues. The germline V gene encodes CDR1 MNHEY and CDR2 SVGAGI. V lost 6 bases and J lost 4, with 18 bases in between. The CDR3 DNA is TGTGCCAGCAGGACCGGGAACAGTGGTACCTATGGCTACACCTTC. Protein product: CASRTGNSGTYGYTF.

The J gene is TRBJ2-7, the V gene TRBV29-1, with D perhaps matching TRBD1 (6 bases). CDR3 length: 11 residues. The V gene's germline CDR1 is SQVTM and CDR2 ANQGSEA. V lost 7 bases, J lost 10 bases, and 17 bases lay in between. The CDR3 coding sequence is TGCAGCGCCAGGACAGAGGAAGGTCAGTACTTC. Its protein product is CSARTEEGQYF.

Ten or more counts support this clonotype. CDR3 amino acids: CSGGEVHGYTF. CDR3 bases: TGCAGCGGGGGCGAGGTCCATGGCTACACCTTC. V gene TRBV29-1 combines with J gene TRBJ1-2; weak D call: TRBD1 (5 bases). The CDR3 length is 11 residues. The germline CDR1 and CDR2 sequences are SQVTM and ANQGSEA. The V gene lost 7 bases and the J gene lost 6 bases, with 12 bases spanning the gap.

The chain joins TRBV24-1 to TRBJ2-1, with TRBD2 matching over 11 bases. Germline assignment: CDR1 KGHDR and CDR2 SFDVKD. The CDR3 is 19 residues long. The V segment lost 4 bases and the J segment 0 bases; nucleotides outside the gene matches: 10. As DNA, the CDR3 is TGTGCCACCAGTGACCCGGGGACTAGCGGTTCACGCTCCTACAATGAGCAGTTCTTC. Translated, it gives CATSDPGTSGSRSYNEQFF.

The rearrangement joins TRBV20-1 to TRBJ2-3; D possibly matches TRBD1 or TRBD2 (5 bases each). CDR3 length: 13 residues. The germline V gene has CDR1 DFQATT and CDR2 SNEGSKA (reference sequence). Deletions cut 0 bases from V and 10 bases from J, with 14 bases between. This CDR3 reads CSARDGPVGAQYF. The DNA for the CDR3 is TGCAGTGCTAGAGATGGGCCTGTGGGGGCGCAGTATTTT.